The T cell receptor beta chain described here comes from a study of blood T cell repertoires in COVID-19. Background on the study: From T cells, B-cell-depleted T cells, or PBMCs came the material, which was cDNA or gDNA.

Patients of the Seattle cohort, enrolled during active infection, were followed longitudinally. The germline CDR1 and CDR2 sequences are SGHNT and YYREEE (reference sequence). This CDR3 spans 14 amino acids. Trimming shortened V by 2 bases and J by 0 bases, and 9 bases separated the two germline ends. Original handling: The assay estimated nucleated cells by amplifying reference gene primers. The protocol was immunoSEQ multiplex PCR, while the TCRdb copy is restricted to in-frame clones and leaves out a portion. V and J calls plus clone size are reproduced from that table; the DNA served to infer D and trimming. Of 25,000 to 30,000 clones in the sample, 85% to 95% are singletons; the top ten hold roughly 0.83%.

V is TRBV5-4 and J is TRBJ2-7, with D possibly being TRBD2 (6 bases). The sample taken for sequencing was peripheral blood. This TCR was recovered from a woman aged 70-85 years with COVID-19, enrolled during active disease. The CDR3 DNA reads TGTGCCAGCAGCTTCGGACTAAACTCCTACGAGCAGTACTTC. This encodes CASSFGLNSYEQYF.